These 19 T cell receptor beta chains were sequenced from one sample in a study of breast tumors, draining lymph nodes, adjacent tissues. TCRdb reprocessed the multiplex PCR reads with MiXCR, giving one entry per CDR3 protein. The top ten clones hold approximately 1.2% of a sample with 90,000 to 120,000 distinct CDR3 sequences, around 21% of them seen once. Breast cancer patients provided tissue from their axillary draining lymph nodes. Material: axillary lymph node tissue. All receptors derive from a female donor with breast cancer. Some clones in this sample may be carry-over from other donors' samples.

This clonotype was counted ten times or more. The chain carries TRBV5-1 and TRBJ1-6; possibly TRBD1 for D (5 bases). This CDR3 is built from 14 residues. V was shortened by 7 bases and J by 4 bases, with 12 bases between the two germline ends. The germline V gene encodes CDR1 SGHRS and CDR2 YFSETQ. The CDR3 spells CASRQGEYNSPLHF. The CDR3 DNA reads TGCGCCAGCCGTCAGGGCGAGTATAATTCACCCCTCCACTTT.

In its sample, this clonotype was seen many times. V and J are TRBV5-1 and TRBJ2-3; TRBD2 matches at 7 bases. V gave up 3 bases and J gave up 4 bases; unmatched junction bases: 8. This CDR3 is 15 amino acids long. The germline CDR1 and CDR2 sequences are SGHRS and YFSETQ. The CDR3 nucleotides read TGCGCCAGCAGCTCAACTAGCGTTAGGGCAGATACGCAGTATTTT. This encodes CASSSTSVRADTQYF.

This clonotype was seen ten or more times. The rearrangement links TRBV20-1 to TRBJ2-3; 13 bases are shared with TRBD2. Germline V gene data show CDR1 as DFQATT and CDR2 as SNEGSKA (reference sequence). The length of the CDR3 is 17 residues. The V and J ends lost 1 base and 2 bases, in that order; junction bases with no gene match: 6. CDR3 loop: CSARAYGLAGDTDTQYF. As DNA, the CDR3 is TGCAGTGCTAGAGCCTACGGACTAGCGGGGGACACAGATACGCAGTATTTT.

A note on this clonotype: One junction end does not reproduce the germline sequence, and a read error may be involved. The CDR3 DNA is TGTGCCAGCAGCCAGAGGAACACCGGGGAGCCGTTTTTT. Its translation is CASSQRNTGEPFF. V gene TRBV3-1 combines with J gene TRBJ2-2, with D possibly TRBD2 on 5 matching bases. The CDR3 is 13 residues long. Germline assignment: CDR1 LGHDT and CDR2 YNNKEL (reference sequence).

This clonotype was recorded many times. This chain connects TRBV9 to TRBJ2-1; D not certain. Germline assignment: CDR1 SGDLS and CDR2 YYNGEE. V was cut by 1 base and J by 4 bases, with 6 bases left in between. This CDR3 is built from 13 residues. CDR3 in DNA: TGTGCCAGCAGCGTAAATCCTTACAATGAGCAGTTCTTC. It translates to CASSVNPYNEQFF.

This clonotype was counted many times. The chain combines TRBV6-5 with TRBJ1-2; the D gene is possibly TRBD1 (6 bases). Trimming removed 2 bases at V and 0 bases at J, with 7 bases between. The germline V gene encodes CDR1 MNHEY and CDR2 SVGAGI. This CDR3 comprises 14 residues. The CDR3 sequence: CASSYDRTNYGYTF. The CDR3 coding sequence is TGTGCCAGCAGTTACGACAGGACTAACTATGGCTACACCTTC.

This clonotype appeared many times. The gene calls are TRBV20-1 and TRBJ1-5; D gene uncertain. The CDR3 runs to 13 residues. Trimming cost V 1 base and J 7 bases, with 11 bases left between them. The germline CDR1 and CDR2 sequences are DFQATT and SNEGSKA (reference sequence). The CDR3 sequence: CSARGFLEQPQHF. The CDR3 nucleotides are TGCAGTGCTAGAGGTTTCCTCGAGCAGCCCCAGCATTTT.

This clonotype was seen repeatedly, ten times or more. The chain has TRBV12-3 or TRBV12-4 and TRBJ2-1, with 8 nucleotides matching TRBD1. CDR3 length equals 13 residues. V shed 4 bases, J shed 7 bases, and the junction held 3 bases outside the gene matches. Written as DNA, the CDR3 is TGTGCCAGCAGTTCGAGACAGGGGAATGAGCAGTTCTTC. Translated: CASSSRQGNEQFF.

In its sample, this clonotype was seen a few times. A single base separates this from a much larger clone, so it may be a read error. The chain combines TRBV20-1 with TRBJ1-3; D possibly corresponds to TRBD1 (5 bases). The CDR3 spans 14 residues. CDR1 and CDR2 (germline): DFQATT, SNEGSKA (reference sequence). The CDR3 DNA follows: TGCAGTGCTAGAGACGGGGGGGGTGGAGACACCATATATTTT. Translating gives CSARDGGGGDTIYF.

This clonotype has a count of ten or more. The chain couples TRBV11-2 to TRBJ2-1; D may be TRBD2 (7 bases). V gave up 4 bases and J gave up 9 bases, with 19 bases separating them. Germline-derived CDR1 and CDR2 are SGHAT and FQNNGV. The CDR3 has 15 amino acids. The CDR3 loop is CASSSVRGPPGEQFF. CDR3 nucleotide sequence: TGTGCCAGCAGCTCAGTGCGGGGGCCCCCGGGTGAGCAGTTCTTC.

This clonotype has a count of ten or more. The chain uses TRBV30 and TRBJ2-3, with a weak D call TRBD2 (6 bases). The CDR3 covers 11 residues. Germline V lookup: CDR1 GTSNPN, CDR2 SVGIG (reference sequence). V was trimmed by 5 bases and J by 5 bases, leaving 8 bases between them. This chain's CDR3 is CAWYGGDTQYF. The CDR3 coding sequence is TGTGCCTGGTACGGGGGAGATACGCAGTATTTT.

This clonotype has a handful of counts. The chain carries TRBV28 and TRBJ2-1, with 8 bases aligning to TRBD1. The CDR3 has 16 residues. V gave up 1 base and J gave up 8 bases; unmatched junction bases: 10. Germline CDR1 reads MDHEN; CDR2 reads SYDVKM. The CDR3 DNA follows: TGTGCCAGCAGTTTATTTGGACAGGGAGTGGGCGATGAGCAGTTCTTC. Protein: CASSLFGQGVGDEQFF. Looking up the rest from reference TRBV28 and TRBJ2-1 gives the full variable domain: DVKVTQSSRYLVKRTGEKVFLECVQDMDHENMFWYRQDPGLGLRLIYFSYDVKMKEKGDIPEGYSVSREKKERFSLILESASTNQTSMYLCASSLFGQGVGDEQFFGPGTRLTVL.

This clonotype has a count of ten or more. The genes are TRBV10-3 and TRBJ2-7; D is undetermined. Germline V gives CDR1 ENHRY, CDR2 SYGVKD. Deletions cut 4 bases from V and 1 base from J, with 11 bases between. This CDR3 spans 14 amino acids. The CDR3 protein is CAISGARGSYEQYF. For the CDR3, the DNA is TGTGCCATCAGTGGTGCCCGAGGATCCTACGAGCAGTACTTC.

The table lists this clonotype with many counts. The chain recombines TRBV7-9 with TRBJ1-2; 8 bases are shared with TRBD1. Germline assignment: CDR1 SEHNR and CDR2 FQNEAQ (reference sequence). The CDR3 covers 15 residues. Trimming cost V 5 bases and J 8 bases; bases outside gene matches: 13. The CDR3 sequence: CASSPRWQGADGYTF. The CDR3 region has the DNA TGTGCCAGCAGCCCCAGGTGGCAGGGGGCGGACGGCTACACCTTC. The whole variable domain, filled in from reference TRBV7-9 and TRBJ1-2, reads DTGVSQNPRHKITKRGQNVTFRCDPISEHNRLYWYRQTLGQGPEFLTYFQNEAQLEKSRLLSDRFSAERPKGSFSTLEIQRTEQGDSAMYLCASSPRWQGADGYTFGSGTRLTVV.

Many counts were recorded for this clonotype. The CDR3 is CAISGLAENTGELFF. The DNA of the CDR3 is TGTGCCATCAGTGGCCTAGCGGAAAACACCGGGGAGCTGTTTTTT. V gene TRBV10-3 combines with J gene TRBJ2-2, with 7 bases fitting TRBD2. With V trimmed by 4 bases and J by 2 bases, 4 bases remained unmatched. The CDR3 covers 15 residues. Germline CDR1 ENHRY, CDR2 SYGVKD.

This clonotype was recorded at least ten times. The J gene is TRBJ2-7, the V gene TRBV28, with D tentatively TRBD2 (5 bases). CDR3 size: 12 residues. Germline V CDR1 and CDR2: MDHEN, SYDVKM. Trimming pared 7 bases from V and 2 bases from J, leaving 9 bases between. The CDR3, as DNA: TGTGCCAGCAACCGAGGGCCCTACGAGCAGTACTTC. Protein product: CASNRGPYEQYF. The full variable domain, completed using reference TRBV28 and TRBJ2-7, is DVKVTQSSRYLVKRTGEKVFLECVQDMDHENMFWYRQDPGLGLRLIYFSYDVKMKEKGDIPEGYSVSREKKERFSLILESASTNQTSMYLCASNRGPYEQYFGPGTRLTVT.

This clonotype was detected many times. The chain carries TRBV9 and TRBJ2-2, with D tentatively TRBD2 (5 bases). This CDR3 has 17 amino acids. Germline CDR1 reads SGDLS; CDR2 reads YYNGEE. Trimming stripped 3 bases from V and 3 bases from J, with 18 bases between. This CDR3 reads CASSGGRTQTYTGELFF. The CDR3 bases are TGTGCCAGCAGCGGTGGTCGGACTCAGACTTACACCGGGGAGCTGTTTTTT.

At least ten counts were recorded for this clonotype. This rearrangement joins TRBV20-1 to TRBJ2-5; D gene ambiguous. V shed 1 base and J shed 1 base, with 7 bases lying between them. This CDR3 region has 13 residues. CDR1 is DFQATT and CDR2 is SNEGSKA in the germline V gene (reference sequence). In DNA, the CDR3 is TGCAGTGCTAGAGGGGCTACCCAAGAGACCCAGTACTTC. This encodes CSARGATQETQYF.

The rearrangement uses TRBV27 and TRBJ2-3, with a weak D call TRBD1 (6 bases). In germline, CDR1 is MNHEY, CDR2 SMNVEV (reference sequence). The ends were cut back, 10 bases at V and 0 bases at J, with 11 bases in the middle. The CDR3 covers 13 residues. The chain's CDR3 is CATRGLSTDTQYF. CDR3 DNA sequence: TGTGCCACCAGGGGCCTTAGCACAGATACGCAGTATTTT.